This T cell receptor beta chain is drawn from a study of T cell responses to AZD1222 COVID-19 vaccine. Study-level results: Recipients of AZD1222 seropositive at baseline numbered only five or six. None of the repertoires were sampled until the peak T cell response had passed.

This CDR3 has 16 amino acids. With 4 bases clipped from V and 1 base from J, the junction kept 6 bases outside the gene matches. Germline CDR1 is SGHNT and CDR2 is YYREEE (reference sequence). This clone appeared a few times. The antigen is unknown. Measured with immunoSEQ multiplex PCR; TCRdb has only the in-frame clones, and not every one. The repertoire holds about 150,000 clones, with roughly nine tenths as singletons. This sequence joins TRBV5-4 and TRBJ2-3; 10 bases line up with TRBD1. Source: peripheral blood, taken on day 0 of AZD1222 vaccination. The sequence derives from an adult in good health. The CDR3 is CASSRTGGGGTDTQYF. The DNA for the CDR3 is TGTGCCAGCAGCCGGACAGGGGGTGGGGGCACAGATACGCAGTATTTT.